This record looks at one TCR beta chain sequence and its context. This receptor's antigen is unknown. Base qualities are missing; no much larger clone stands one base away. This entry is derived from a study of blood T cell repertoires in COVID-19 (dated by TCRdb to about 2020). About the study as a whole: The collaborator samples originated in the United States, Italy and Spain and spanned the acute and convalescent phases of COVID-19. The prospective study material was composed of cDNA or gDNA derived from T cells, B-cell-depleted T cells, or PBMCs. The dataset comprised deeply sampled blood TCRbeta repertoires from subjects exposed to, actively infected with, or recovered from COVID-19. The repertoires were made available in a free public database intended to serve as a resource for research on the immune response to SARS-CoV-2. Samples came from the ongoing ImmuneRACE study (first 160 participants) plus 1,254 subjects from 6 global collaborators. Sample metadata almost always included a de-identified subject ID, COVID-19 status, age in years and sex. Where available, HLA class I and class II types were obtained from metadata supplied by the sample provider rather than from assay-based typing.

One collaborating source in Seattle enrolled patients while the patients were actively infected and followed the patients over time throughout the course of disease. The collaborating institutions used their own protocols to collect whole blood in K2EDTA tubes. For TCRbeta analysis, collaborators shipped samples in one of three forms: frozen whole blood, isolated PBMCs, or DNA extracted from either of those sample types. The paper's findings and limits, for the study overall: How much clinical and demographic metadata was included differed by source and by participant, and the metadata was provided uncurated.

TCRbeta CDR3 regions were amplified from genomic DNA using the immunoSEQ Assay, a bias-controlled multiplex PCR. The study's own analysis went as follows. The number of nucleated cells in each sample was estimated from the amplification of reference gene primers within the assay. Sequence reads were collapsed and filtered to measure the absolute abundance of every unique TCRbeta CDR3 rearrangement. For each sample, productive Simpson clonality was calculated as the square root of Simpson's diversity index over productive rearrangements. TCRdb obtained this table from immuneACCESS and retained in-frame rearrangements with V and J assigned. These tables miss some clones; where compared with another copy, unresolved V genes account for less than half of the shortfall, and the remainder is unexplained. Clone size and the V and J calls come from that table; the DNA yielded D and trimming. The sample includes 200,000 to 250,000 clones, with around nine tenths observed a single time. Of the sample, over 15% is held by the ten largest clones.

The receptor's source is a man in his fifties or sixties with COVID-19, enrolled during active disease. Material for sequencing was peripheral blood.

The nucleotides read TGTGCCAGCACAGGGGTCTCTGGAAACACCATATATTTT. Its protein is CASTGVSGNTIYF. The receptor chain draws on TRBV19 and TRBJ1-3; the junction holds 7 bases that match TRBD1. From V the trimming removes 9 bases and from J it removes 0 bases, while the gene matches leave 2 bases of the junction unaccounted for. CDR1 and CDR2 were assigned from the germline V gene (reference sequence) as LNHDA and SQIVND. The CDR3 numbers 13 residues from cysteine through phenylalanine. Of the read, only the CDR3 DNA is kept; its 39 bases are in frame from base 1.